A single sample is the source of the 32 T cell receptor beta chains below, sequenced in a study of T cells in Graves' hyperthyroidism and ophthalmopathy. Regions amplified from RNA transcripts were the TCR beta CDR3 regions. The HTBI primer set drove a first-round RT-PCR of the TCR CDR3. TCRdb ran MiXCR on the multiplex PCR reads and lists one entry per CDR3 protein. The top ten clones hold 3.5% to 4.5% of a sample with approximately 600,000 distinct CDR3 sequences, roughly 14% of them seen once. The sequenced material came from blood. The receptors were sampled from a woman aged 40 to 50 with Graves' ophthalmopathy.

The chain carries TRBV5-1 and TRBJ2-2; D is unclear. CDR3 size: 13 residues. The germline V and J ends were trimmed by 1 base and 6 bases, with 7 bases remaining between them. Germline assignment: CDR1 SGHRS and CDR2 YFSETQ. The CDR3 nucleotides read TGCGCCAGCAGCTTGTTGACGCCCGGGGAGCTGTTTTTT. Protein product: CASSLLTPGELFF.

This clonotype was seen a few times. J is TRBJ2-7 and V is TRBV12-3 or TRBV12-4; D gene uncertain. Trimming left V 3 bases short and J 5 bases short, with 11 bases between. This CDR3 is built from 13 residues. CDR3 DNA sequence: TGTGCCAGCAGTTTGACTCAGAGCCACGAGCAGTACTTC. Translation gives CASSLTQSHEQYF.

With regard to this clonotype: A much more abundant neighbour one base away suggests this may be a read error. This rearrangement joins TRBV20-1 to TRBJ2-7; D gene ambiguous. This CDR3 spans 14 amino acids. Trimming took 0 bases from V and 3 from J, leaving 12 bases between them. Germline CDR1 reads DFQATT; CDR2 reads SNEGSKA (reference sequence). The CDR3 sequence is CSARDVRSYYEQYF. The CDR3 DNA is TGCAGTGCTAGAGATGTCAGGAGCTACTACGAGCAGTACTTC.

This clonotype was seen ten or more times. The chain links TRBV20-1 to TRBJ2-3, with D perhaps matching TRBD2 (5 bases). Trimming stripped 1 base from V and 6 bases from J, with 14 bases between. This CDR3 has 14 residues. The germline CDR1 and CDR2 sequences are DFQATT and SNEGSKA (reference sequence). The CDR3 loop reads CSARGRVGADTQYF. The CDR3 DNA sequence: TGCAGTGCTAGAGGACGGGTGGGAGCGGATACGCAGTATTTT.

The V call is TRBV12-3 or TRBV12-4, the J call TRBJ1-5, with 7 bases aligning to TRBD1. V shed 5 bases and J 6 bases; nucleotides not matched to a gene: 7. This CDR3 region has 14 residues. In DNA, the CDR3 is TGTGCCAGCAGTAGAGGACAGGCGGGTCAGCCCCAGCATTTT. Its translation is CASSRGQAGQPQHF.

The CDR3 region has the DNA TGTGCCAGCACTCAACTAGCGGGAGGGGGAGATACGCAGTATTTT. It yields the protein CASTQLAGGGDTQYF. This chain connects TRBV12-3 or TRBV12-4 to TRBJ2-3; 13 nucleotides line up with TRBD2. V lost 7 bases, J lost 5 bases, and 6 bases stayed unmatched. This CDR3 comprises 15 residues.

This clonotype was counted a few times. A single base separates this from a much larger clone, so it may be a read error. The chain has TRBV27 and TRBJ2-7; 7 nucleotides match TRBD1. The germline V gene has CDR1 MNHEY and CDR2 SMNVEV (reference sequence). With 5 bases clipped from V and 2 bases from J, the junction kept 3 bases outside the gene matches. The CDR3 runs 13 residues. CDR3 sequence reads: CASSVTGTYEQYF. In DNA, the CDR3 is TGTGCCAGCAGTGTGACAGGGACCTACGAGCAGTACTTC.

The chain combines TRBV4-1 with TRBJ2-6, with D possibly TRBD2 on 5 matching bases. Germline values: CDR1 MGHRA, CDR2 YSYEKL. V lost 4 bases to trimming and J lost 0 bases, with 19 bases between them. This CDR3 contains 19 residues. For the CDR3, the DNA is TGCGCCAGCAGCCCAAGTAGCGCTGTCAGAAGCTCTGGGGCCAACGTCCTGACTTTC. It yields the protein CASSPSSAVRSSGANVLTF.

This clonotype was observed at least ten times. The chain uses TRBV11-2 and TRBJ1-5; 8 positions agree with TRBD1. The ends lost 5 bases at V and 1 base at J; junction bases unmatched: 7. The CDR3 extends over 16 amino acids. Germline-derived CDR1 and CDR2 are SGHAT and FQNNGV. Here the CDR3 DNA reads TGTGCCAGCAGCCCAGGACAGGGTGGCAGCAATCAGCCCCAGCATTTT. Protein sequence: CASSPGQGGSNQPQHF.

This clonotype was recorded many times. The chain combines TRBV30 with TRBJ2-2; D is possibly TRBD2 (5 bases). The CDR3 spans 13 residues. Germline CDR1 and CDR2: GTSNPN and SVGIG (reference sequence). V lost 3 bases and J 6 bases, leaving 11 bases between the germline ends. Written as DNA, the CDR3 is TGTGCCTGGAGCTCTAGCTCCGCCGGGGAGCTGTTTTTT. Encoded protein: CAWSSSSAGELFF.

This clonotype was observed many times. The rearrangement joins TRBV12-3 or TRBV12-4 to TRBJ2-2, with D uncertain. The ends were cut back, 5 bases at V and 1 base at J, with 5 bases in the middle. The CDR3 is made up of 13 amino acids. The CDR3 here is CASSDQNTGELFF. The CDR3 DNA is TGTGCCAGCAGTGATCAGAACACCGGGGAGCTGTTTTTT.

Many counts were recorded for this clonotype. This CDR3 is CASSEVENTGELFF. DNA for the CDR3: TGTGCCAGCAGTGAGGTGGAGAACACCGGGGAGCTGTTTTTT. The rearrangement uses TRBV6-1 and TRBJ2-2; no clear D. Trimming pared 3 bases from V and 1 base from J, leaving 6 bases between. CDR1 MNHNS and CDR2 SASEGT come from the germline V gene. The CDR3 is made up of 14 amino acids.

This clonotype showed up many times. The CDR3 is CASSLSHNSPLHF. The CDR3 DNA follows: TGTGCCAGCAGTTTATCACATAATTCACCCCTCCACTTT. The gene calls are TRBV28 and TRBJ1-6; unclear D gene. There are 13 residues in the CDR3. V was trimmed by 1 base and J by 5 bases, leaving 3 bases between them. Germline-derived CDR1 and CDR2 are MDHEN and SYDVKM.

As concerns this clonotype: The germline gene is not matched at one end of the junction; a read error may be the cause. The rearrangement joins TRBV12-3 or TRBV12-4 to TRBJ1-2; D gene uncertain. CDR3 size: 13 residues. CDR3 loop: CASSSPGNYGYAF. The CDR3 region has the DNA TGTGCCAGCAGTTCCCCGGGCAACTATGGCTACGCCTTC.

There are many counts of this clonotype. The rearrangement links TRBV28 to TRBJ2-5, with D perhaps matching TRBD1 (7 bases). V dropped 5 bases and J dropped 10 bases, with 14 bases sitting between them. Germline V gene sequence: CDR1 MDHEN, CDR2 SYDVKM. The CDR3 consists of 12 residues. The CDR3, as DNA: TGTGCCAGCAGTACAGGGGAGGTATACCAGTACTTC. This translates into CASSTGEVYQYF.

This clonotype was observed at least ten times. The chain has TRBV15 and TRBJ1-1, with a possible D match to TRBD1 (5 bases). This CDR3 comprises 14 residues. V lost 0 bases to trimming and J lost 6 bases, with 11 bases between them. The V gene's germline CDR1 is LNHNV and CDR2 YYDKDF (reference sequence). DNA for the CDR3: TGTGCCACCAGCAGAGATAGGGCAGGGTCTGAAGCTTTCTTT. It is translated as CATSRDRAGSEAFF. The full variable domain, with the rest looked up from reference TRBV15 and TRBJ1-1, is DAMVIQNPRYQVTQFGKPVTLSCSQTLNHNVMYWYQQKSSQAPKLLFHYYDKDFNNEADTPDNFQSRRPNTSFCFLDIRSPGLGDTAMYLCATSRDRAGSEAFFGQGTRLTVV.

This clonotype was seen ten or more times. V usage is TRBV9 and J usage is TRBJ2-5; 7 bases are shared with TRBD1. Germline V lookup: CDR1 SGDLS, CDR2 YYNGEE. This CDR3 region has 14 residues. V was clipped by 4 bases and J by 5 bases; unmatched bases: 8. The CDR3 protein is CASSRTGPGETQYF. The CDR3 nucleotides read TGTGCCAGCAGCAGGACAGGACCGGGGGAGACCCAGTACTTC.

The sample holds many counts of this clonotype. The chain uses TRBV12-3 or TRBV12-4 and TRBJ1-5; no reliable D call. The CDR3 has 17 amino acids. V lost 3 bases and J lost 6, with 21 bases in between. The CDR3 DNA reads TGTGCCAGCAGTTTGGGCCCGACGCAGTCCTGGGGTCAGCCCCAGCATTTT. It translates to CASSLGPTQSWGQPQHF.

This clonotype appeared many times. The genes are TRBV7-9 and TRBJ1-2; D call uncertain. The CDR3 length is 15 residues. Germline loops: CDR1 SEHNR, CDR2 FQNEAQ (reference sequence). The ends were cut back, 4 bases at V and 6 bases at J, with 18 bases in the middle. CDR3 DNA sequence: TGTGCCAGCAGCTCAGCCCTTTTGTATAAGGATGGCTACACCTTC. This gives the protein CASSSALLYKDGYTF. The full variable domain, rest sourced from reference TRBV7-9 and TRBJ1-2, is DTGVSQNPRHKITKRGQNVTFRCDPISEHNRLYWYRQTLGQGPEFLTYFQNEAQLEKSRLLSDRFSAERPKGSFSTLEIQRTEQGDSAMYLCASSSALLYKDGYTFGSGTRLTVV.

This clonotype was recorded at least ten times. The chain has TRBV5-1 and TRBJ2-7; no clear D gene. Trimming took off 5 bases at V and 0 bases at J, with 12 bases between the two ends. This CDR3 region has 14 residues. CDR1 SGHRS and CDR2 YFSETQ come from the germline V gene. CDR3 loop: CASRFGDYSYEQYF. Here the CDR3 DNA reads TGCGCCAGCAGGTTTGGGGATTACTCCTACGAGCAGTACTTC.

This clonotype has a count of ten or more. The chain joins TRBV12-3 or TRBV12-4 to TRBJ2-5; D ambiguous. Deletions cut 6 bases from V and 0 bases from J, with 8 bases between. The CDR3 has 13 residues. CDR3 amino acids: CASSRSYQETQYF. For the CDR3, the DNA is TGTGCCAGCAGCCGAAGTTACCAAGAGACCCAGTACTTC.

This clonotype showed up many times. The DNA for the CDR3 is TGTGCCAGCAGGAAGGGACATTTCAACACTGAAGCTTTCTTT. Its translation is CASRKGHFNTEAFF. The chain uses TRBV6-4 and TRBJ1-1; D might be TRBD1 (6 bases). The CDR3 totals 14 residues. Trimming removed 6 bases at V and 2 bases at J, with 13 bases between. CDR1 MRHNA and CDR2 SNTAGT come from the germline V gene.

This clonotype was picked up many times. The rearrangement joins TRBV28 to TRBJ2-5, with TRBD2 identical over 15 bases. Trimming took 4 bases from V and 7 from J; bases not matched to a gene: 7. The CDR3 runs to 16 residues. Germline V lookup: CDR1 MDHEN, CDR2 SYDVKM. The CDR3 bases are TGTGCCAGCAGTTCCGGACTAGCGGGAGGGCTTGGGACCCAGTACTTC. This codes for CASSSGLAGGLGTQYF.

This clonotype was picked up many times. V and J are TRBV28 and TRBJ2-7, with D perhaps TRBD2 (5 bases). The CDR3 extends over 13 amino acids. V gave up 7 bases and J gave up 7 bases, with 17 bases separating them. From germline, CDR1 is MDHEN and CDR2 SYDVKM. In DNA form, the CDR3 reads TGTGCCAGCACGGCGGGCTCCTTAGGGGAGCAGTACTTC. It encodes CASTAGSLGEQYF.

This clonotype has ten or more counts. V usage is TRBV6-2 or TRBV6-3 and J usage is TRBJ2-7; no firm D call. Germline V gene data show CDR1 as MNHEY and CDR2 as SVGEGT. The V end lost 8 bases, the J end lost 4 bases, and 9 bases lay between the germline ends. There are 11 residues in the CDR3. The CDR3 loop reads CASGFYYEQYF. The DNA for the CDR3 is TGTGCCAGCGGGTTCTATTACGAGCAGTACTTC.

This clonotype was counted a few times. This sequence joins TRBV28 and TRBJ2-2, with 8 bases that match TRBD2. Germline trimming cut 7 bases from V and 3 bases from J; bases unmatched to any gene: 7. CDR1 is MDHEN, CDR2 SYDVKM, per germline. This CDR3 comprises 15 residues. The CDR3 DNA reads TGTGCCAGCACTGATAGCGGGGTTCACACCGGGGAGCTGTTTTTT. It is translated as CASTDSGVHTGELFF. The whole variable domain, filled in from reference TRBV28 and TRBJ2-2, reads DVKVTQSSRYLVKRTGEKVFLECVQDMDHENMFWYRQDPGLGLRLIYFSYDVKMKEKGDIPEGYSVSREKKERFSLILESASTNQTSMYLCASTDSGVHTGELFFGEGSRLTVL.

The sample holds many counts of this clonotype. The chain carries TRBV15 and TRBJ2-5; D uncertain. The germline CDR1 and CDR2 sequences are LNHNV and YYDKDF (reference sequence). The germline V and J ends were trimmed by 0 bases and 5 bases, with 4 bases remaining between them. CDR3 size: 12 residues. The CDR3 sequence: CATSRDRETQYF. The CDR3 DNA is TGTGCCACCAGCAGAGATAGGGAGACCCAGTACTTC.

This clonotype turned up a few times. The rearrangement joins TRBV20-1 to TRBJ2-7, with 8 nucleotides matching TRBD2. CDR3 length: 14 amino acids. V lost 1 base, J lost 4 bases, and 6 bases stayed unmatched. Germline CDR1 is DFQATT and CDR2 is SNEGSKA (reference sequence). CDR3 protein: CSARGGSGSYEQYF. As DNA, the CDR3 is TGCAGTGCTAGAGGGGGAAGCGGGAGTTACGAGCAGTACTTC.

This clonotype was seen a handful of times. This chain joins TRBV4-3 and TRBJ1-2; 8 bases agree with TRBD1. The V segment lost 0 bases and the J segment 8 bases; nucleotides outside the gene matches: 8. Germline-derived CDR1 and CDR2 are LGHNA and YSLEER. This CDR3 is built from 15 residues. This CDR3 is CASSQEAGQGRGYTF. CDR3 nucleotides: TGCGCCAGCAGCCAAGAGGCTGGACAGGGAAGGGGCTACACCTTC.

This clonotype was seen ten or more times. The chain links TRBV6-1 to TRBJ1-5; D gene unclear. Trimming stripped 4 bases from V and 5 bases from J, with 12 bases between. This CDR3 spans 14 amino acids. CDR1 and CDR2 (germline): MNHNS, SASEGT. In DNA form, the CDR3 reads TGTGCCAGCAGTGCTGAGGGCATGTATCAGCCCCAGCATTTT. Translating gives CASSAEGMYQPQHF.

This clonotype was recorded at least ten times. This chain uses TRBV5-5 with TRBJ2-7; tentative D call: TRBD1 (5 bases). Deletions cut 4 bases from V and 3 bases from J, with 14 bases between. The V gene's germline CDR1 is SGHKS and CDR2 YYEKEE (reference sequence). This CDR3 has 14 residues. This chain's CDR3 is CASSLGARDYEQYF. In nucleotides, the CDR3 is TGTGCCAGCAGCCTTGGGGCCAGGGACTACGAGCAGTACTTC.

This clonotype was recorded at least ten times. This rearrangement joins TRBV6-2 or TRBV6-3 to TRBJ2-7; D perhaps matches TRBD1 (6 bases). V gave up 5 bases and J gave up 2 bases, with 10 bases separating them. This CDR3 has 13 residues. CDR1 is MNHEY and CDR2 is SVGEGT in the germline V gene. CDR3 region: CASSHREAYEQYF. DNA for the CDR3: TGTGCCAGCAGTCACAGGGAAGCCTACGAGCAGTACTTC.